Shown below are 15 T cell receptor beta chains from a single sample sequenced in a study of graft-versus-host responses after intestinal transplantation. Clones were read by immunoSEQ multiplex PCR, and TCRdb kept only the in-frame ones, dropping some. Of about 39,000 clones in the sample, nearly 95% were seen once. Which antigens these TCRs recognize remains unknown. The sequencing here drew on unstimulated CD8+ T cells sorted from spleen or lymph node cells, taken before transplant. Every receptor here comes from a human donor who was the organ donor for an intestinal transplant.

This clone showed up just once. Here the CDR3 DNA reads TGTGCCAGCAGGACCAGACTAGCGGGGAGGGAAGAGACCCAGTACTTC. This gives the protein CASRTRLAGREETQYF. The chain recombines TRBV2 with TRBJ2-5; TRBD2 agrees at 11 bases. The V and J ends lost 6 bases and 3 bases, in that order; junction bases with no gene match: 9. Germline CDR1 and CDR2: SNHLY and FYNNEI. CDR3 length: 16 residues.

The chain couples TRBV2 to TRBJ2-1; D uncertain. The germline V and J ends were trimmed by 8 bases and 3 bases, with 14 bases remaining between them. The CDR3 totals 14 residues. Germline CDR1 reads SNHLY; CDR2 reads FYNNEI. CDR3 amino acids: CASPWGKGYNEQFF. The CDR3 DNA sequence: TGTGCCAGCCCATGGGGAAAAGGCTACAATGAGCAGTTCTTC.

CDR3 residues: CASRPAGEYQETQYF. The CDR3 DNA follows: TGTGCCAGCAGACCAGCGGGGGAGTACCAAGAGACCCAGTACTTC. J is TRBJ2-5 and V is TRBV6-5; 8 nucleotides align to TRBD2. The CDR3 length is 15 residues. CDR1 MNHEY and CDR2 SVGAGI come from the germline V gene. With V trimmed by 6 bases and J by 0 bases, 6 bases remained unmatched.

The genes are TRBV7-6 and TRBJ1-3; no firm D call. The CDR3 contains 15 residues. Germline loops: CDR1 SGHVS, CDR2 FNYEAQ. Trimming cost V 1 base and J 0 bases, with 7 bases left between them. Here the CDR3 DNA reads TGTGCCAGCAGCTTAGACACCCTCTCTGGAAACACCATATATTTT. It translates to CASSLDTLSGNTIYF.

The CDR3 nucleotides read TGTGCCAGCAGCTTACGGAAGAAAACGGGACAGGGGGGCACAGATACGCAGTATTTT. Amino acids: CASSLRKKTGQGGTDTQYF. The chain links TRBV7-2 to TRBJ2-3; TRBD1 agrees at 11 bases. Germline trimming cut 2 bases from V and 1 base from J; bases unmatched to any gene: 11. The germline CDR1 and CDR2 sequences are SGHTA and FQGNSA. CDR3 size: 19 residues.

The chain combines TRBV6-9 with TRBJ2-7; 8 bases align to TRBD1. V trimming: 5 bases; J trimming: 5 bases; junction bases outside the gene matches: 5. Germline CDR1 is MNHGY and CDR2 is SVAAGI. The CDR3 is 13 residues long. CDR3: CASSRTGYHEQYF. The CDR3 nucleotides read TGTGCCAGCAGTCGGACAGGGTACCACGAGCAGTACTTC.

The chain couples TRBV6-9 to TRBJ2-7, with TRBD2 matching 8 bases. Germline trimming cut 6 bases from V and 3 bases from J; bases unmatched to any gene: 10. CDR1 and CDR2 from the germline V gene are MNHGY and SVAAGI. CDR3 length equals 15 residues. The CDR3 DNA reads TGTGCCAGCAGCCCGTACGGGGGGGCCCTCTACGAGCAGTACTTC. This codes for CASSPYGGALYEQYF.

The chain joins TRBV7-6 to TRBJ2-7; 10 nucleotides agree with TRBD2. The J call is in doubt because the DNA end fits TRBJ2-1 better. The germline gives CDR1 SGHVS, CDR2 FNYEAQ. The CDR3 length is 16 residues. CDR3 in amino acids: CASSHLAGGPYNEQFF. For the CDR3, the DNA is TGTGCCAGCAGTCACTTAGCGGGGGGACCCTACAATGAGCAGTTCTTC.

This CDR3 is CASGFGSQNYYGYTF. Here the CDR3 DNA reads TGTGCCAGTGGGTTCGGGTCACAGAATTACTATGGCTACACCTTC. The gene calls are TRBV19 and TRBJ1-2, with unresolved D. Trimming shortened V by 8 bases and J by 3 bases, and 19 bases separated the two germline ends. This CDR3 spans 15 amino acids. Germline V lookup: CDR1 LNHDA, CDR2 SQIVND (reference sequence).

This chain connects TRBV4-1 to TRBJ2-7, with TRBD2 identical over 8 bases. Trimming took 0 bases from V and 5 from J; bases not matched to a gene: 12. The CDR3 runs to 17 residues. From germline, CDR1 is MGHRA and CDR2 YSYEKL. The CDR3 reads CASSQDPPGGLSDEQYF. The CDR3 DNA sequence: TGCGCCAGCAGCCAAGATCCCCCGGGGGGGCTGTCGGACGAGCAGTACTTC.

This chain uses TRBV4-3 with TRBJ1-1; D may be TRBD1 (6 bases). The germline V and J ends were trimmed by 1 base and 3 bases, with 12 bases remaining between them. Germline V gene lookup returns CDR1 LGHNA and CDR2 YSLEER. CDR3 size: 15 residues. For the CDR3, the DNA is TGCGCCAGCAGCCAAGTAGGCAGGGGAGACACTGAAGCTTTCTTT. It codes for CASSQVGRGDTEAFF.

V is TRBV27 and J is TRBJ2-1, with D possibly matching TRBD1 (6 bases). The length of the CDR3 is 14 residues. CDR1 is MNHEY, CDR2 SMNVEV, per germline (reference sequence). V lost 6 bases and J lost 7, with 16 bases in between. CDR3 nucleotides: TGTGCCAGCAGCCCATTAGGGGGAGATAATGAGCAGTTCTTC. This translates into CASSPLGGDNEQFF.

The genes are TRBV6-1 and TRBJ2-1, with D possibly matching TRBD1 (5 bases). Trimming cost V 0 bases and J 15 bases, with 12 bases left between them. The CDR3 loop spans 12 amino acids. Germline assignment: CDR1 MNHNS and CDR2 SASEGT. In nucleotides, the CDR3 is TGTGCCAGCAGTGAAGCTCAGGGTACCGGGTTCTTC. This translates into CASSEAQGTGFF.

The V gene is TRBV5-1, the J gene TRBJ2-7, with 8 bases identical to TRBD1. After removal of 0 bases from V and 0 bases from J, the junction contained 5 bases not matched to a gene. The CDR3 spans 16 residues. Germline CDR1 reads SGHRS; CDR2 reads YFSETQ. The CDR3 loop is CASSLALGQASYEQYF. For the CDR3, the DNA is TGCGCCAGCAGCTTGGCCCTGGGACAGGCCTCCTACGAGCAGTACTTC.

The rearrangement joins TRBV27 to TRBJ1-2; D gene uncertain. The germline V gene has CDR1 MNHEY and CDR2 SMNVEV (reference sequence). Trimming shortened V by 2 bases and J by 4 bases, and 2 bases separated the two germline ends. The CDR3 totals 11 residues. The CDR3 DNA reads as TGTGCCAGCAGTTTAGGCTATGGCTACACCTTC. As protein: CASSLGYGYTF.